This TCR beta chain was recovered during a study of sequential checkpoint blockade in melanoma. About the study: Randomization was 1:1 between first-line nivolumab→ipilimumab and ipilimumab→nivolumab.

Clones were sequenced by immunoSEQ multiplex PCR, and TCRdb holds only the in-frame ones, with some missing. The table includes approximately 11,000 clones, more than 60% detected once. The CDR3 length is 14 residues. From germline, CDR1 is SGHRS and CDR2 YFSETQ. V shed 2 bases and J shed 8 bases, with 14 bases lying between them. Treatment given: randomized to nivolumab then ipilimumab (arm A) or the reverse (arm B). PBMC sorting kept live CD3+CD8+ cells without CD19 or CD56. The receptor comes from a human donor with melanoma. The sample in question was CD8+ T cells sorted from blood (inferred from file names), obtained from a patient given nivolumab and ipilimumab in sequence. The rearrangement joins TRBV5-1 to TRBJ2-1; D is perhaps TRBD1 (7 bases). The CDR3 sequence: CASSFAGGYHEQFF. CDR3 sequence (DNA): TGCGCCAGCAGCTTCGCAGGGGGGTATCATGAGCAGTTCTTC.